One T cell receptor beta chain is described in this entry. The antigen remains undetermined. This record belongs to a study of T cell repertoires in cytomegalovirus infection. Overall study context: Peptides in the study included HLA-C-restricted and HLA-B-restricted CMV epitopes. Public signatures in TCR beta pointed to CMV infection and matching HLA type. Study results and limitations: CMV-specific TCR beta clonotypes restricted by HLA-C dominated the ex vivo response. Summed frequency of shared TCR beta families picked out CMV carriers who also had the relevant HLA.

Between the trimmed V and J ends, which lost 2 bases and 3 bases, there was a span of 18 bases. Germline V CDR1 and CDR2: SGHTS, YDEGEE. The CDR3 extends over 18 amino acids. TCRdb ran MiXCR on the reads and lists one entry per CDR3 protein. The table shows fewer than 950,000 distinct CDR3 sequences, with approximately 30% occurring only once. This sequence originates from a human donor in good health (CMV status not recorded). Some clones in this sample may be carry-over from other donors' samples. The rearrangement joins TRBV5-8 to TRBJ1-6; possibly TRBD1 for D (5 bases). The sample here was cultured CD8+ T cells from PBMCs, taken from culture after CMV antigen stimulation. The CDR3 DNA reads TGTGCCAGCAGCTTAGGACGAGGGGATTCGGTCTATAATTCACCCCTCCACTTT. Residues: CASSLGRGDSVYNSPLHF. Filled out from reference TRBV5-8 and TRBJ1-6, the complete variable domain reads EAGVTQSPTHLIKTRGQQATLRCSPISGHTSVYWYQQALGLGLQFLLWYDEGEERNRGNFPPRFSGRQFPNYSSELNVNALELEDSALYLCASSLGRGDSVYNSPLHFGNGTRLTVT.